This T cell receptor beta chain emerged from a study of cytomegalovirus exposure and HLA in healthy donors. The repertoire was sequenced with immunoSEQ multiplex PCR; TCRdb's copy has only in-frame clones and lacks some. The sample has about 180,000 clones, approximately 86% seen once. Turning to this clone: At one of its ends the junction is not consistent with the germline gene, which may arise from a read error.

The TCR was taken from a man aged 18 to 29 in good health and CMV-seropositive. Material for sequencing was PBMCs.

The CDR3 loop is CASSPQPPTSGSGEQFF. DNA of the CDR3: TGTGCTAGCAGCCCCCAGCCCCCGACTAGCGGGAGTGGTGAGCAGTTCTTC. The genes are TRBV7-7 and TRBJ2-1; 12 nucleotides line up with TRBD2. Germline lookup yields CDR1 SSHAT and CDR2 FNYEAQ (reference sequence). The CDR3 is made up of 17 amino acids. Filled out from reference TRBV7-7 and TRBJ2-1, the complete variable domain reads GAGVSQSPRYKVTKRGQDVTLRCDPISSHATLYWYQQALGQGPEFLTYFNYEAQPDKSGLPSDRFSAERPEGSISTLTIQRTEQRDSAMYRCASSPQPPTSGSGEQFFGPGTRLTVL.